The 22 T cell receptor beta chains reported below all come from one sample, sequenced in a study of T-cell reconstitution after alpha-beta-depleted transplantation in children. Unique molecular identifiers were incorporated during preparation of the TCRbeta library. A single record per CDR3 protein comes from TCRdb applying MiXCR to the PCR reads. The table includes around 600,000 distinct CDR3 sequences, 8% to 11% detected once. Specimen: PBMCs from the stem cell graft donor, collected from the stem cell graft. Receptors originate from a human donor who donated a stem cell graft to a child with acute myeloid leukemia.

The V call is TRBV29-1, the J call TRBJ2-5; 7 nucleotides agree with TRBD1. Germline V gene lookup returns CDR1 SQVTM and CDR2 ANQGSEA. V was clipped by 7 bases and J by 2 bases; unmatched bases: 4. The CDR3 has 12 amino acids. CDR3 protein: CSAGQNQETQYF. Written as DNA, the CDR3 is TGCAGCGCGGGACAGAATCAAGAGACCCAGTACTTC.

This clonotype was counted many times. CDR3 coding DNA: TGCAGTGCTCCGTCGACAAACGCGAACACCGGGGAGCTGTTTTTT. It specifies CSAPSTNANTGELFF. The gene calls are TRBV20-1 and TRBJ2-2; D ambiguous. The CDR3 spans 15 residues. Trimming left V 5 bases short and J 0 bases short, with 13 bases between. Germline CDR1 is DFQATT and CDR2 is SNEGSKA (reference sequence).

This clonotype was seen repeatedly, ten times or more. The V call is TRBV9, the J call TRBJ2-3; 8 bases match TRBD1. V lost 0 bases to trimming and J lost 2 bases; unmatched junction nucleotides: 14. This CDR3 comprises 19 residues. Germline loops: CDR1 SGDLS, CDR2 YYNGEE. The CDR3 DNA reads as TGTGCCAGCAGCGTAGGAACAGGGGGAACACTCGGAAACACAGATACGCAGTATTTT. Protein: CASSVGTGGTLGNTDTQYF. The full variable domain, in which reference TRBV9 and TRBJ2-3 provide the parts outside the CDR3, is DSGVTQTPKHLITATGQRVTLRCSPRSGDLSVYWYQQSLDQGLQFLIQYYNGEERAKGNILERFSAQQFPDLHSELNLSSLELGDSALYFCASSVGTGGTLGNTDTQYFGPGTRLTVL.

This clonotype was recorded a few times. The rearrangement links TRBV7-8 to TRBJ2-1; the match to TRBD2 covers 9 bases. J lost 2 bases, V lost 3 bases, and 5 bases had no gene match. CDR1 and CDR2 (germline): SGHVS, FQNEAQ. The CDR3 runs to 16 residues. DNA of the CDR3: TGTGCCAGCAGCTTCCTAGCGGGACAACCCTACAATGAGCAGTTCTTC. Residues: CASSFLAGQPYNEQFF. Supplemented by reference TRBV7-8 and TRBJ2-1, the full variable domain reads GAGVSQSPRYKVAKRGQDVALRCDPISGHVSLFWYQQALGQGPEFLTYFQNEAQLDKSGLPSDRFFAERPEGSVSTLKIQRTQQEDSAVYLCASSFLAGQPYNEQFFGPGTRLTVL.

This clonotype was seen ten or more times. The chain carries TRBV4-1 and TRBJ2-5; 8 bases map to TRBD2. Germline lookup yields CDR1 MGHRA and CDR2 YSYEKL. J was trimmed by 0 bases and V by 1 base; bases with no gene match: 1. The CDR3 extends over 15 amino acids. The CDR3 region is CASSQVLADQETQYF. The CDR3 DNA is TGCGCCAGCAGCCAAGTACTAGCGGACCAAGAGACCCAGTACTTC.

This clonotype was detected a few times. The chain uses TRBV4-3 and TRBJ2-7; D may match TRBD1 or TRBD2 (5 bases each). V was pared by 0 bases and J by 0 bases, with 12 bases between. The CDR3 spans 16 residues. CDR1 is LGHNA and CDR2 is YSLEER in the germline V gene. The CDR3 spells CASSQDRSRGSYEQYF. The CDR3 bases are TGCGCCAGCAGCCAAGATCGATCGAGGGGCTCCTACGAGCAGTACTTC.

This clonotype has at least ten counts. Germline and junction disagree at one end, which may indicate a read error. The CDR3 DNA reads TGTGCCAGCAGTTTAGCCTCGTTAAATGGGCAGTTCTTC. Translated: CASSLASLNGQFF. This rearrangement joins TRBV12-3 or TRBV12-4 to TRBJ2-1; D is uncertain. The length of the CDR3 is 13 residues.

In this sample, this clonotype turned up many times. The chain couples TRBV10-3 to TRBJ2-7, with TRBD1 identical over 9 bases. The length of the CDR3 is 15 residues. Trimming cost V 8 bases and J 0 bases; bases outside gene matches: 8. CDR1 is ENHRY and CDR2 is SYGVKD in the germline V gene. The chain's CDR3 is CAIQNVDRGSYEQYF. The CDR3 DNA reads TGTGCCATCCAAAACGTGGACAGGGGCTCCTACGAGCAGTACTTC.

The rearrangement links TRBV19 to TRBJ2-1; no reliable D call. The CDR3 runs to 15 residues. Germline V lookup: CDR1 LNHDA, CDR2 SQIVND (reference sequence). V was trimmed by 0 bases and J by 0 bases, leaving 6 bases between them. CDR3 sequence (DNA): TGTGCCAGTAGTATAGATACAAGCTCCTACAATGAGCAGTTCTTC. Translated, it gives CASSIDTSSYNEQFF.

This sequence joins TRBV5-4 and TRBJ2-3, with 7 bases identical to TRBD2. CDR3 length equals 17 residues. The germline gives CDR1 SGHNT, CDR2 YYREEE (reference sequence). The J segment lost 2 bases and the V segment lost 4 bases, leaving 13 bases of the junction unmatched. The CDR3: CASSVPSAGAATDTQYF. The CDR3 DNA reads TGTGCCAGCAGCGTGCCCTCGGCGGGAGCCGCCACAGATACGCAGTATTTT.

A few counts support this clonotype. CDR3 residues: CASSLEGGGPQHF. CDR3 DNA sequence: TGCGCCAGCAGCTTGGAGGGGGGTGGACCACAGCATTTT. The chain joins TRBV5-1 to TRBJ1-5; tentatively, D is TRBD1 (6 bases). Germline values: CDR1 SGHRS, CDR2 YFSETQ. V was cut by 0 bases and J by 13 bases, with 14 bases left in between. The CDR3 runs to 13 residues.

This rearrangement joins TRBV9 to TRBJ2-1; TRBD2 is a possible D gene (6 bases). CDR3 size: 16 residues. V was shortened by 0 bases and J by 3 bases, with 13 bases between the two germline ends. CDR1 and CDR2 from the germline V gene are SGDLS and YYNGEE. In DNA form, the CDR3 reads TGTGCCAGCAGCGTAGACGGGGGAACAGGCTACAATGAGCAGTTCTTC. Translating gives CASSVDGGTGYNEQFF.

The chain recombines TRBV5-1 with TRBJ2-7; tentatively, D is TRBD2 (5 bases). The CDR3 has 15 residues. Germline-derived CDR1 and CDR2 are SGHRS and YFSETQ. The V end lost 0 bases, the J end lost 3 bases, and 13 bases lay between the germline ends. The CDR3 nucleotides are TGCGCCAGCAGCTTGGCCGGAGGAGAATTCTACGAGCAGTACTTC. Encoded protein: CASSLAGGEFYEQYF.

This clonotype was picked up a small number of times. This CDR3 reads CASRNGAHEQYF. CDR3 sequence (DNA): TGTGCCAGCAGAAACGGGGCGCACGAGCAGTACTTC. The rearrangement links TRBV6-5 to TRBJ2-7; possibly TRBD1 or TRBD2 for D (5 bases each). This CDR3 comprises 12 residues. The germline gives CDR1 MNHEY, CDR2 SVGAGI. V was clipped by 6 bases and J by 5 bases, with 11 bases between them.

In this sample, this clonotype turned up a few times. V and J are TRBV4-3 and TRBJ2-5; D not resolved. V was cut by 0 bases and J by 2 bases, with 10 bases left in between. There are 15 residues in the CDR3. Germline CDR1 and CDR2: LGHNA and YSLEER. This chain's CDR3 is CASSQEKRLQETQYF. The CDR3 region has the DNA TGCGCCAGCAGCCAAGAAAAGAGGTTGCAAGAGACCCAGTACTTC.

This clonotype has a handful of counts. J is TRBJ2-1 and V is TRBV7-3, with 12 bases lining up with TRBD2. CDR1 and CDR2 from the germline V gene are SGHTA and FQGTGA. The junction had 10 bases not matched to a gene; V was cut back by 5 bases and J by 8 bases. The CDR3 covers 16 residues. The CDR3 nucleotides read TGTGCCAGCAGCGCTAATAGACTAGCGGGAGAATATGAGCAGTTCTTC. This codes for CASSANRLAGEYEQFF.

Relative to its sample, this clonotype is medium-sized. The genes are TRBV29-1 and TRBJ1-1; D is unresolved. Trimming shortened V by 4 bases and J by 0 bases, and 6 bases separated the two germline ends. This CDR3 comprises 12 residues. Per germline, CDR1 SQVTM and CDR2 ANQGSEA. The CDR3 sequence: CSVGLMNTEAFF. The CDR3 DNA reads as TGCAGCGTTGGGCTCATGAACACTGAAGCTTTCTTT.

This clonotype was seen many times. CDR3 protein: CASNPGNTGELFF. DNA of the CDR3: TGTGCCAGCAATCCCGGGAACACCGGGGAGCTGTTTTTT. This rearrangement joins TRBV5-6 to TRBJ2-2; D gene uncertain. CDR3 length equals 13 residues. In germline, CDR1 is SGHDT, CDR2 YYEEEE. The germline V and J ends were trimmed by 6 bases and 1 base, with 7 bases remaining between them.

This clonotype was counted at least ten times. The rearrangement uses TRBV20-1 and TRBJ2-1, with 10 bases matching TRBD2. V lost 1 base, J lost 4 bases, and 4 bases stayed unmatched. CDR3 length: 15 amino acids. Per germline, CDR1 DFQATT and CDR2 SNEGSKA (reference sequence). The CDR3 here is CSARVRAGGYNEQFF. As DNA, the CDR3 is TGCAGTGCTAGAGTGCGAGCGGGAGGGTACAATGAGCAGTTCTTC.

This clonotype was counted only a few times. The DNA of the CDR3 is TGTGCCAGCAGTTCCCGACTAGCGGCACCGTATTTT. Protein: CASSSRLAAPYF. The chain couples TRBV12-3 or TRBV12-4 to TRBJ2-3, with 9 bases that match TRBD2. The V and J ends lost 4 bases and 14 bases, in that order; junction bases with no gene match: 7. The CDR3 extends over 12 amino acids.

The chain uses TRBV14 and TRBJ2-1, with 9 bases lining up with TRBD1. The CDR3 runs to 15 residues. Trimming at V came to 3 bases and at J to 1 base, leaving 1 base not matched to a gene. CDR1 is SGHDN and CDR2 is FVKESK in the germline V gene. CDR3 nucleotide sequence: TGTGCCAGCAGCCAGACAGGGGGTTCCTACAATGAGCAGTTCTTC. Encoded protein: CASSQTGGSYNEQFF.

This rearrangement joins TRBV14 to TRBJ2-1; D not resolved. Germline CDR1 reads SGHDN; CDR2 reads FVKESK. The CDR3 has 11 residues. V was clipped by 4 bases and J by 10 bases, with 8 bases between them. The CDR3 region has the DNA TGTGCCAGCAGCCTGTTTAAAGAGCAGTTCTTC. This translates into CASSLFKEQFF.